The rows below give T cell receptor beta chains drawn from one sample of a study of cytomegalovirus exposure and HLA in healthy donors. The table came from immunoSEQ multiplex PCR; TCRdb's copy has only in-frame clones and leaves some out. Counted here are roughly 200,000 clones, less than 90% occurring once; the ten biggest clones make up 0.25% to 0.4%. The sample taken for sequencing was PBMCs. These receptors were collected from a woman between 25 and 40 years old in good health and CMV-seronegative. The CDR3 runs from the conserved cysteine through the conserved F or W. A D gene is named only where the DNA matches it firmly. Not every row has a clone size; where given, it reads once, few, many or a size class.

TGTGCCAGCAGTTCCGGGACTGACTACGAGCAGTACTTC	CASSSGTDYEQYF	.	TRBV7-9	TRBJ2-7	.
TGTGCCAGCAGTCAACCCCCAGGGGATGGCTACACCTTC	CASSQPPGDGYTF	.	TRBV28	TRBJ1-2	.
TGTGCCAGCAGCTTTACGGGACAGGGTGGGGATGGCTACACCTTC	CASSFTGQGGDGYTF	.	TRBV5-6	TRBJ1-2	TRBD1
TGTGCTAGCAGCTTAAGTGGCAGCCAAGAGACCCAGTACTTC	CASSLSGSQETQYF	.	TRBV7-7	TRBJ2-5	.
TGTGCCAGCAGTTCCTCCCGTGGGACAGGGGGGACCGAGCAGTACTTC	CASSSSRGTGGTEQYF	.	TRBV27	TRBJ2-7	TRBD1
TGCGCCAGCAGCTTGGTGGTTAGCGGGAGGGCCGGGGCAGATACGCAGTATTTT	CASSLVVSGRAGADTQYF	.	TRBV5-1	TRBJ2-3	TRBD2
TGTGCCAGCAGTGACTATAGCGGGGGGTTGCATGGCTACACCTTC	CASSDYSGGLHGYTF	.	TRBV28	TRBJ1-2	.
TGCGCCAGCAGCTTGGAGGCACACACTACCTATGGCTACACCTTC	CASSLEAHTTYGYTF	.	TRBV5-1	TRBJ1-2	.
TGTGCCAGCAGCACGACAGGGGAAGGGGAAAAACTGTTTTTT	CASSTTGEGEKLFF	.	TRBV7-9	TRBJ1-4	TRBD1
TGTGCCAGCGGGCATGGCACAGATACGCAGTATTTT	CASGHGTDTQYF	.	TRBV27	TRBJ2-3	.
TGTGCCAGCACCTTAGCGGGAGGAGGTGAGCAGTTCTTC	CASTLAGGGEQFF	.	TRBV7-9	TRBJ2-1	TRBD2
TGTGCCAGCAGCCCAAGGACTACAGCGAACACTGAAGCTTTCTTT	CASSPRTTANTEAFF	.	TRBV6-1	TRBJ1-1	.
TGTGCCAGCAGCTTAACAGGGGGCACTGAAGCTTTCTTT	CASSLTGGTEAFF	.	TRBV5-6	TRBJ1-1	TRBD1
TGTGCCAGTAGACTAGCGGGAGGTTCAGATACGCAGTATTTT	CASRLAGGSDTQYF	.	TRBV6-1	TRBJ2-3	TRBD2
TGTGCCAGCAGCTTCCCTAGGGCTAGCGGGTTAAGAGATACGCAGTATTTT	CASSFPRASGLRDTQYF	.	TRBV11-2	TRBJ2-3	TRBD2
TGTGCCAGCAGTTGGGCGGGAGAGGGGGATAATGAGCAGTTCTTC	CASSWAGEGDNEQFF	.	TRBV28	TRBJ2-1	.
TGTGCCAGCAGCTTAGAGCTCGGGGTCTATGGCTACACCTTC	CASSLELGVYGYTF	.	TRBV7-2	TRBJ1-2	.
TGCAGCGTCCGAAAGGGACAGGGCACCTACGAGCAGTACTTC	CSVRKGQGTYEQYF	once	TRBV29-1	TRBJ2-7	TRBD1
TGTGCCAGCAGCACCAGCGGAAGCTCCTACAATGAGCAGTTCTTC	CASSTSGSSYNEQFF	.	TRBV27	TRBJ2-1	.
TGTGCCAGCACCGAGTTACAAGAGACCCAGTACTTC	CASTELQETQYF	.	TRBV6-1	TRBJ2-5	.
TGTGCCAGCAGCCTAGCGGGACGTTACAATGAGCAGTTCTTC	CASSLAGRYNEQFF	.	TRBV6-1	TRBJ2-1	TRBD2
TGTGCCAGCAGCCCGCGGGACAGGGGAAACACTGAAGCTTTCTTT	CASSPRDRGNTEAFF	.	TRBV9	TRBJ1-1	TRBD1
TGTGCCAGCAGCCAAGAAAGGACTAGCTTTCGGGAGCAGTACTTC	CASSQERTSFREQYF	once	TRBV4-2	TRBJ2-7	TRBD2
TGTGCCAGCAGCTCCTCGACTAGCGGCATCAGAACCTACGAGCAGTACTTC	CASSSSTSGIRTYEQYF	.	TRBV7-8	TRBJ2-7	TRBD2
TGTGCCAGCAGGAGACGAAACAGGGATAACTATGGCTACACCTTC	CASRRRNRDNYGYTF	.	TRBV28	TRBJ1-2	.
TGTGCCAGCAGGGCGGACAGGCAAAGGGAAGCTTTCTTT	CASRADRQREAFF	.	TRBV2	TRBJ1-1	TRBD1
TGTGCCAGCAGCTTAACCCAGGGGACATACGAAGCTTTCTTT	CASSLTQGTYEAFF	.	TRBV7-9	TRBJ1-1	.
TGTGCCAGCAGCTCCCCCGGGGGGCCGGGATTTCCCTCCGGGGGCTACACCTTC	CASSSPGGPGFPSGGYTF	.	TRBV12-1	TRBJ1-2	.
TGCGCCAGCAGCTCAATCACCTCGGGAAATACTGAAGCTTTCTTT	CASSSITSGNTEAFF	.	TRBV5-1	TRBJ1-1	.
TGCGCCAGCAGCCGGGGACAGGGCGGCTACGAGCAGTACTTC	CASSRGQGGYEQYF	.	TRBV5-1	TRBJ2-7	TRBD1
TGCGCCAGCACGGGGGGGCCCCTTGTGAGGGCAGATGAGCAGTTCTTC	CASTGGPLVRADEQFF	.	TRBV5-1	TRBJ2-1	TRBD2
TGCGCCAGCAGCGCGCTTGGGACTAGCGGGACATGGGTACGACGAGAGACCCAGTACTTC	CASSALGTSGTWVRRETQYF	once	TRBV5-1	TRBJ2-5	TRBD2
TGTGCCACCAGCAGCCCAGGACAATCGAATGAGCAGTTCTTC	CATSSPGQSNEQFF	.	TRBV15	TRBJ2-1	.
TGCGCCAGCAGCCGGAATAGCCCAGAAGCCAAAAACATTCAGTACTTC	CASSRNSPEAKNIQYF	.	TRBV4-1	TRBJ2-4	.
TGCGCCAGCAGCTTTGGGATCGTAGCGGGGGGTTCCGCCGGGGAGCTGTTTTTT	CASSFGIVAGGSAGELFF	.	TRBV5-1	TRBJ2-2	TRBD2
TGTGCCAGCAGATTAGGACAGTATGGCTACACCTTC	CASRLGQYGYTF	.	TRBV6-5	TRBJ1-2	.
TGCAGCGTTGGAGCAACCGGGGAGCTGTTTTTT	CSVGATGELFF	.	TRBV29-1	TRBJ2-2	.
TGTGCCAGCAGTTTATGGCAGGGAGGGAGTCAGCCCCAGCATTTT	CASSLWQGGSQPQHF	.	TRBV28	TRBJ1-5	.
TGTGCCAGCAGCGGGGGACTAGCGGGGGTACTGTCGGATACGCAGTATTTT	CASSGGLAGVLSDTQYF	.	TRBV7-9	TRBJ2-3	TRBD2
TGCGCCAGCAGCCAAATCAACGGGAGGGGGCACGAGCAGTACTTC	CASSQINGRGHEQYF	.	TRBV4-1	TRBJ2-7	.
TGCGCCAGCAGCTTTTCGGGAGGGCAGGACGAGCAGTACTTC	CASSFSGGQDEQYF	once	TRBV5-1	TRBJ2-7	TRBD2
TGTGCCGGAACGGACAGGACGGACACCATATATTTT	CAGTDRTDTIYF	.	TRBV2	TRBJ1-3	TRBD1
TGTGCCAGCAGGTACAGGGGCTTGAGCGAGCAGTACTTC	CASRYRGLSEQYF	.	TRBV28	TRBJ2-7	TRBD1
TGTGCCAGCAGCCTAAGAGCTTTCTATGGCTACACCTTC	CASSLRAFYGYTF	.	TRBV5-6	TRBJ1-2	.
TGTGCCACCAGCAGACAGGGTCTTAATGAAAAACTGTTTTTT	CATSRQGLNEKLFF	once	TRBV15	TRBJ1-4	.
TGTGCCAGCAGTGTTAGACTAGCGGGGGAAGAGACCCAGTACTTC	CASSVRLAGEETQYF	.	TRBV2	TRBJ2-5	TRBD2
TGTGCCAGCAGTGAAGCGGAAGTGGAGGGATATGGCTACACCTTC	CASSEAEVEGYGYTF	.	TRBV25-1	TRBJ1-2	.
TGTGCCAGTCGTCTGGGGGCCGGCCCGCGGCAGTACTTC	CASRLGAGPRQYF	once	TRBV6-5	TRBJ2-7	.
TGTGCCAGCAGTGAACCCGGCGCCAGGGCTTTCCCCACCGGGGAGCTGTTTTTT	CASSEPGARAFPTGELFF	.	TRBV2	TRBJ2-2	.
TGTGCCAGCAGCCCCCTGATGCCCAGGCCGGGACAGTTCTTCACAGATACGCAGTATTTT	CASSPLMPRPGQFFTDTQYF	.	TRBV5-4	TRBJ2-3	TRBD1
TGTGCTAGCAGCCCCAGGCAGGGGGCTGAAGCTTTCTTT	CASSPRQGAEAFF	.	TRBV7-7	TRBJ1-1	TRBD1
TGTGCCAGCAGTAATACCGGGACTCTGGCGTACGAGCAGTACTTC	CASSNTGTLAYEQYF	.	TRBV27	TRBJ2-7	.
TGCGCCAGCAGCTCTTCATCCGGGTTGAACACTGAAGCTTTCTTT	CASSSSSGLNTEAFF	.	TRBV5-1	TRBJ1-1	.